The 20 T cell receptor beta chains given below trace back to one sample, sequenced in a study of cytomegalovirus exposure and HLA in healthy donors. Here immunoSEQ multiplex PCR was the method, and the copy in TCRdb shows in-frame clones only, minus some. The sample lists 59,000 or so clones, roughly 87% occurring once. The sequenced material came from PBMCs. These receptors were taken from a woman aged 18-30 years in good health and CMV-seronegative.

The chain uses TRBV28 and TRBJ2-5, with 14 bases matching TRBD2. Germline trimming cut 3 bases from V and 5 bases from J; bases unmatched to any gene: 11. Per the germline V gene, CDR1 is MDHEN and CDR2 is SYDVKM. The CDR3 runs 18 residues. CDR3 in amino acids: CASSFPPTSGRAQETQYF. The DNA of the CDR3 is TGTGCCAGCAGTTTCCCTCCGACTAGCGGGAGGGCCCAGGAGACCCAGTACTTC.

The chain joins TRBV7-8 to TRBJ2-7, with D maybe TRBD1 (5 bases). The germline V gene encodes CDR1 SGHVS and CDR2 FQNEAQ. V lost 5 bases to trimming and J lost 2 bases, with 13 bases between them. The CDR3 runs 14 residues. The CDR3 DNA reads TGTGCCAGCAGCCCCCGATGGACACCCTACGAGCAGTACTTC. Residues: CASSPRWTPYEQYF.

Points on this clone: In the same sample, other DNA sequences code for this CDR3. V gene TRBV28 combines with J gene TRBJ1-5; 9 bases are shared with TRBD1. The CDR3 extends over 14 amino acids. CDR1 and CDR2 (germline): MDHEN, SYDVKM. The V and J ends lost 6 bases and 4 bases, in that order; junction bases with no gene match: 4. The chain's CDR3 is CASSSGQGNQPQHF. Written as DNA, the CDR3 is TGTGCCAGCAGCTCCGGACAGGGGAATCAGCCCCAGCATTTT.

The genes are TRBV30 and TRBJ1-1, with 7 bases identical to TRBD1. V lost 3 bases and J lost 2; bases outside the gene matches: 3. CDR3 length: 13 residues. Germline CDR1 GTSNPN, CDR2 SVGIG (reference sequence). CDR3 sequence reads: CAWRRQGNTEAFF. The CDR3 DNA is TGTGCCTGGAGGCGACAGGGCAACACTGAAGCTTTCTTT.

The rearrangement links TRBV10-3 to TRBJ2-3, with D perhaps matching TRBD1 (6 bases). The V end was cut by 7 bases, the J end by 4 bases, with 18 bases between. The CDR3 has 15 residues. CDR1 is ENHRY and CDR2 is SYGVKD in the germline V gene. As DNA, the CDR3 is TGTGCCATCAAGCAGGGGCCATTTAGCCCAGATACGCAGTATTTT. Translation gives CAIKQGPFSPDTQYF.

The chain recombines TRBV2 with TRBJ2-7, with 7 positions matching TRBD1. The V and J ends lost 5 bases and 2 bases, in that order; junction bases with no gene match: 6. The CDR3 length is 14 residues. CDR1 and CDR2 (germline): SNHLY, FYNNEI. The CDR3 bases are TGTGCCAGCAGTTACCGGGACAGAACCTACGAGCAGTACTTC. Translation gives CASSYRDRTYEQYF.

Only a few counts were recorded for this clone. Here the CDR3 reads CASSQPGYGGFGGELFF. The CDR3 DNA reads as TGTGCCAGCAGCCAACCGGGGTACGGCGGGTTTGGCGGGGAGCTGTTTTTT. V is TRBV2 and J is TRBJ2-2; maybe TRBD2 (5 bases). Germline lookup yields CDR1 SNHLY and CDR2 FYNNEI. This CDR3 has 17 amino acids. Trimming took off 6 bases at V and 7 bases at J, with 24 bases between the two ends. Drawing the rest from reference TRBV2 and TRBJ2-2, the complete variable domain is EPEVTQTPSHQVTQMGQEVILRCVPISNHLYFYWYRQILGQKVEFLVSFYNNEISEKSEIFDDQFSVERPDGSNFTLKIRSTKLEDSAMYFCASSQPGYGGFGGELFFGEGSRLTVL.

This clone was seen just once. The rearrangement joins TRBV5-6 to TRBJ1-2; D is perhaps TRBD1 (5 bases). This CDR3 region has 15 residues. Germline CDR1 and CDR2: SGHDT and YYEEEE. V lost 0 bases to trimming and J lost 4 bases, with 13 bases between them. The CDR3 region has the DNA TGTGCCAGCAGCTTGGTGGCAGGGCCCCTCTATGGCTACACCTTC. It is translated as CASSLVAGPLYGYTF.

This clone was seen just once. This chain links TRBV9 with TRBJ1-5, with 9 bases identical to TRBD1. CDR1 is SGDLS and CDR2 is YYNGEE in the germline V gene. The V gene end was trimmed by 2 bases and the J gene end by 5 bases; junction bases not matched to a gene: 2. This CDR3 is built from 14 residues. The CDR3 DNA sequence: TGTGCCAGCAGCGTCGGGACAGGGCATCAGCCCCAGCATTTT. The encoded protein is CASSVGTGHQPQHF.

The rearrangement uses TRBV9 and TRBJ2-2; 7 bases align to TRBD2. The V and J ends lost 4 bases and 2 bases, in that order; junction bases with no gene match: 11. This CDR3 has 17 amino acids. Germline CDR1 reads SGDLS; CDR2 reads YYNGEE. The CDR3 region is CASSPFRTGGNTGELFF. CDR3 nucleotides: TGTGCCAGCAGCCCCTTTCGTACGGGGGGAAACACCGGGGAGCTGTTTTTT. Complete variable domain (other parts from reference TRBV9 and TRBJ2-2): DSGVTQTPKHLITATGQRVTLRCSPRSGDLSVYWYQQSLDQGLQFLIQYYNGEERAKGNILERFSAQQFPDLHSELNLSSLELGDSALYFCASSPFRTGGNTGELFFGEGSRLTVL.

This chain uses TRBV15 with TRBJ2-7; 7 bases agree with TRBD2. Trimming cost V 0 bases and J 4 bases; bases outside gene matches: 6. This CDR3 comprises 15 residues. CDR1 and CDR2 from the germline V gene are LNHNV and YYDKDF (reference sequence). As DNA, the CDR3 is TGTGCCACCAGCAGAGATCCGGGAGGACCGTACGAGCAGTACTTC. This sequence encodes CATSRDPGGPYEQYF. Drawing the rest from reference TRBV15 and TRBJ2-7, the complete variable domain is DAMVIQNPRYQVTQFGKPVTLSCSQTLNHNVMYWYQQKSSQAPKLLFHYYDKDFNNEADTPDNFQSRRPNTSFCFLDIRSPGLGDTAMYLCATSRDPGGPYEQYFGPGTRLTVT.

This chain uses TRBV19 with TRBJ1-2; 8 bases align to TRBD1. This CDR3 is built from 15 residues. V dropped 5 bases and J dropped 2; count of bases not matched to a gene: 7. CDR1 is LNHDA and CDR2 is SQIVND in the germline V gene (reference sequence). CDR3: CASSPSTGVNYGYTF. The CDR3 DNA reads as TGTGCCAGTAGTCCCTCGACAGGGGTAAACTATGGCTACACCTTC.

The chain combines TRBV15 with TRBJ2-7; D is perhaps TRBD1 (6 bases). CDR1 and CDR2 from the germline V gene are LNHNV and YYDKDF (reference sequence). Trimming pared 3 bases from V and 2 bases from J, leaving 14 bases between. CDR3 length: 15 residues. CDR3 loop: CATSRRTPGAYEQYF. CDR3 in DNA: TGTGCCACCAGCAGGCGAACGCCAGGGGCCTACGAGCAGTACTTC. The full variable domain, with the rest looked up from reference TRBV15 and TRBJ2-7, is DAMVIQNPRYQVTQFGKPVTLSCSQTLNHNVMYWYQQKSSQAPKLLFHYYDKDFNNEADTPDNFQSRRPNTSFCFLDIRSPGLGDTAMYLCATSRRTPGAYEQYFGPGTRLTVT.

The gene calls are TRBV6-1 and TRBJ1-5; no definite D call. The CDR3 contains 13 residues. Germline CDR1 and CDR2: MNHNS and SASEGT. The ends were cut back, 3 bases at V and 4 bases at J, with 7 bases in the middle. The CDR3 sequence: CASSEGRNQPQHF. The CDR3 DNA reads as TGTGCCAGCAGTGAGGGGAGAAATCAGCCCCAGCATTTT.

This chain joins TRBV28 and TRBJ2-7, with D possibly matching TRBD2 (5 bases). CDR1 and CDR2 (germline): MDHEN, SYDVKM. The CDR3 runs 13 residues. Deletions cut 3 bases from V and 6 bases from J, with 12 bases between. CDR3 protein: CASSLRGSPEQYF. Written as DNA, the CDR3 is TGTGCCAGCAGTTTGCGAGGGTCCCCCGAGCAGTACTTC.

In its sample, this clone was seen once. This sequence joins TRBV6-6 and TRBJ1-2; D uncertain. Trimming pared 5 bases from V and 0 bases from J, leaving 13 bases between. Germline V CDR1 and CDR2: MNHNY, SVGAGI (reference sequence). This CDR3 is 15 amino acids long. The CDR3 sequence: CASSTPPAANYGYTF. The CDR3 bases are TGTGCCAGCAGTACGCCGCCGGCGGCTAACTATGGCTACACCTTC.

The chain uses TRBV2 and TRBJ1-2; TRBD1 agrees at 9 bases. Germline-derived CDR1 and CDR2 are SNHLY and FYNNEI. The CDR3 runs 14 residues. V shed 5 bases, J shed 2 bases, and the junction held 3 bases outside the gene matches. The CDR3 coding sequence is TGTGCCAGCAGTCAACAGGGGGCCAACTATGGCTACACCTTC. Its protein product is CASSQQGANYGYTF.

The chain employs TRBV27 and TRBJ2-1; no firm D call. Germline CDR1 MNHEY, CDR2 SMNVEV (reference sequence). The CDR3 spans 16 residues. Trimming cost V 2 bases and J 2 bases, with 13 bases left between them. The CDR3 DNA is TGTGCCAGCAGTTTAACTCTCGGTACCGCCTACAATGAGCAGTTCTTC. Translating gives CASSLTLGTAYNEQFF.

This rearrangement joins TRBV11-2 to TRBJ2-2, with 9 bases lining up with TRBD1. From germline, CDR1 is SGHAT and CDR2 FQNNGV. V shed 3 bases and J 6 bases; nucleotides not matched to a gene: 5. The CDR3 spans 15 residues. CDR3: CASSLGDRVAGELFF. CDR3 in DNA: TGTGCCAGCAGCTTGGGGGACAGGGTGGCCGGGGAGCTGTTTTTT.

V usage is TRBV7-6 and J usage is TRBJ1-6; TRBD1 agrees at 7 bases. Germline lookup yields CDR1 SGHVS and CDR2 FNYEAQ. Germline trimming cut 1 base from V and 10 bases from J; bases unmatched to any gene: 7. The CDR3 extends over 15 amino acids. CDR3 in amino acids: CASSLGQGVGSPLHF. The CDR3 nucleotides read TGTGCCAGCAGCTTAGGACAGGGTGTTGGATCACCCCTCCACTTT.